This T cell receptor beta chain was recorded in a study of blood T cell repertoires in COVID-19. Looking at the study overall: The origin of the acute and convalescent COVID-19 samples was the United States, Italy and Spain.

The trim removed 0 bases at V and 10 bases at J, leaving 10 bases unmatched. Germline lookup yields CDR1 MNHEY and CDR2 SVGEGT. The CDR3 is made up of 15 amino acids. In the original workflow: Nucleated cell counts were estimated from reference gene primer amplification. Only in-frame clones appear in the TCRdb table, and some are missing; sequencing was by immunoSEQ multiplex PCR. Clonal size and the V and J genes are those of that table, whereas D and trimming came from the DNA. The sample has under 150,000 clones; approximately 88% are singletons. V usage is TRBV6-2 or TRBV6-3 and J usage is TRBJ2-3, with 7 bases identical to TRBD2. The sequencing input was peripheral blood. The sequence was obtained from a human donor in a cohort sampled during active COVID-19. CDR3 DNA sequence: TGTGCCAGCAGTTACTCTCCCTCGTGGGGGGGTCCGCAGTATTTT. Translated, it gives CASSYSPSWGGPQYF.